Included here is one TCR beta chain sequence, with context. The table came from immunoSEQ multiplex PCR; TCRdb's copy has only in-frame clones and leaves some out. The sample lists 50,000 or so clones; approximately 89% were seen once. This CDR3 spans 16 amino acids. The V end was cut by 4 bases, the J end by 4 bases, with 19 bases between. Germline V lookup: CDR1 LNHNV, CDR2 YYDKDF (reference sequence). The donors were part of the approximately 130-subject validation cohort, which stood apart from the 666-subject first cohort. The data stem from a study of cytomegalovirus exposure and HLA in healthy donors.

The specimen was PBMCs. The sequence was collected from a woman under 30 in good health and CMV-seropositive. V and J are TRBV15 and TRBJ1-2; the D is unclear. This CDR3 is CATSNPRVGSTYGYTF. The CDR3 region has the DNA TGTGCCACCAGCAACCCGCGGGTAGGGTCTACCTATGGCTACACCTTC.